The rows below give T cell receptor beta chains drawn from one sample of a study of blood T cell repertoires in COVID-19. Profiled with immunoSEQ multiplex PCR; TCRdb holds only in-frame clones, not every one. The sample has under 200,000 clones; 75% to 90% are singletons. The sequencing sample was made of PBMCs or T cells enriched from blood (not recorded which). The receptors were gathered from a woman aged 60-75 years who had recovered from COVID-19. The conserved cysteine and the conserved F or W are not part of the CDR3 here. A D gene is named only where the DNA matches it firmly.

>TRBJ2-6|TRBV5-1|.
ASSLGGPNSGANVLT
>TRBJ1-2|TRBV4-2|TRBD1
ASSQDSDRAYSHGYT
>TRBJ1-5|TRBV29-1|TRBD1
SVSTGTGGTPQH
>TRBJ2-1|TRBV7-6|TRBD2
ASSSRTSGGGLFYNEQF
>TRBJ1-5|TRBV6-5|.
ASIFDIYSNQPQH
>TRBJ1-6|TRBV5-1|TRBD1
ASSGSTGVGNSPLH
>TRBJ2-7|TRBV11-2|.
ASSSPTGTLYEQY
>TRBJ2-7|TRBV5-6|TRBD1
ASSWDRDEQY
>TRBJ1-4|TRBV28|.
ASSQKQGTNEKLF
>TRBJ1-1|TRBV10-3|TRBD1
AINTGTGEAF
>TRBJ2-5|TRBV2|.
ASSAGQETQY
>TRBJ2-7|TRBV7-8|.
ASSTQGLAGGEQY
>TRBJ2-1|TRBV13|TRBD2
ASSWRLAGGKGQF
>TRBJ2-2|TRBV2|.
ASSRARTNTGELF
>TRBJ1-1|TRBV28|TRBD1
ASSLLPATTGVAEAF
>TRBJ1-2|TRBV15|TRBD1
ATSLGQARHGYT
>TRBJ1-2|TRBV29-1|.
SVTDRDIGYGYT
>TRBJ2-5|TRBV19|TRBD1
ASSTLRQGETQY
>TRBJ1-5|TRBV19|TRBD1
ASKEDRASNQPQH
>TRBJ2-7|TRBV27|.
ASSFLEPGLSSYEQY
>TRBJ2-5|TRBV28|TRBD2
ASRAGGMKETQY
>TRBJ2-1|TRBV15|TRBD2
ATSRDTSGSVWQF
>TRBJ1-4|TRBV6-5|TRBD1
ASNEDRVNEKLF
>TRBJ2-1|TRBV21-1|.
ASSNVSDSYNEQF
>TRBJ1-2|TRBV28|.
ASSLNGYGYT
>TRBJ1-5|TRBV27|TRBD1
ASSPGQGNQPQH
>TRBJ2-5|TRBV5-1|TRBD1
ASSLGQGARATQY
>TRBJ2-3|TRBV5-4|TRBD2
ASSGLAGAATDTQY
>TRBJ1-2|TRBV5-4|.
ASSKWGEIYGYT
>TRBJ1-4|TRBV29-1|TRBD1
SAQGAGEKLF
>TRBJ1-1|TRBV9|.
ASSVWSGQEAF
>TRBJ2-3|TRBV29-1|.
SVENRTRSTDTQY
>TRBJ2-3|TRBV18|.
ASSPSANLDTQY
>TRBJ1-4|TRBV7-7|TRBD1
ASSSGQGNNEKLF
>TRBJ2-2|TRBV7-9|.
ASSLGAGELF
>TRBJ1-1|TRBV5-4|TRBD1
ASSLGQGRTEAF
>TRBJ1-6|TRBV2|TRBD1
ASGDRLDSPLH
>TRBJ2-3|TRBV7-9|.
ASSLAGATDTQY
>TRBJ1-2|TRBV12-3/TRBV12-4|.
ATPGRKYGYT
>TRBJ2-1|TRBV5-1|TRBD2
ASSLIEGSGGYNEQF
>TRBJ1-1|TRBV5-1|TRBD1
ASSSGQGDTEAF
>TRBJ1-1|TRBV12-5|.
ASGKQGLLNTEAF
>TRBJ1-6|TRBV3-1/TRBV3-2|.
ASSQVFGEDSPLH
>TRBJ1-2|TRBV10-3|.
AISEGGGGYGYT
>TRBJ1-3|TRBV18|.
ASSPGAISGNTIY
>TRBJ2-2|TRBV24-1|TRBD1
ATSDHLKTGGSTGELF
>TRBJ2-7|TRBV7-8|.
ASSPSGLQPYEQY
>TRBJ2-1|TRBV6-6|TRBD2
ASSYGSGGEQF
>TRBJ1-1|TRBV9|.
ASSATQNTEAF
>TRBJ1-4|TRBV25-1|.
ASSEGGINEKLF
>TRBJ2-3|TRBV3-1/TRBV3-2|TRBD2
ASSRLLAGGVGDTQY
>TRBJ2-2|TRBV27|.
ASSFGGSAPGELF
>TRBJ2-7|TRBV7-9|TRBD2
ASSLAITSGGGNYEQY
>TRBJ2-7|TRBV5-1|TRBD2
ASSLYFTSGSFSYEQY
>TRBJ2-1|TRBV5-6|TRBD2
ASSLGTSGRDNEQF
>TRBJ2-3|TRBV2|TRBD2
ASSGLAGTDTQY
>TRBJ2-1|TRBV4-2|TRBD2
ASSPGLAGNNEQF